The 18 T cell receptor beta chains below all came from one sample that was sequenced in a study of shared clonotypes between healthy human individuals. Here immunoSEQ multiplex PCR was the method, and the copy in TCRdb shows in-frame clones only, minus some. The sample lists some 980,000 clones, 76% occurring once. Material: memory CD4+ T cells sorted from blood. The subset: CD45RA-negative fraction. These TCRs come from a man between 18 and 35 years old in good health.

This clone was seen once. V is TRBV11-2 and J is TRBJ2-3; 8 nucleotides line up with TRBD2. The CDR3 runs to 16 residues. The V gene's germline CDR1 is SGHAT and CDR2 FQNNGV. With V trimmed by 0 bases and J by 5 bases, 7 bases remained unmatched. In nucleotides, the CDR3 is TGTGCCAGCAGCTTAGAAGGGACTAGAGGGGGAGATACGCAGTATTTT. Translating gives CASSLEGTRGGDTQYF. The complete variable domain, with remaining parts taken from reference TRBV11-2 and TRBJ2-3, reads EAGVAQSPRYKIIEKRQSVAFWCNPISGHATLYWYQQILGQGPKLLIQFQNNGVVDDSQLPKDRFSAERLKGVDSTLKIQPAKLEDSAVYLCASSLEGTRGGDTQYFGPGTRLTVL.

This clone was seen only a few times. CDR3 in amino acids: CASSMKTSGVLSYEQYF. CDR3 bases: TGTGCCAGTAGTATGAAAACTAGCGGAGTTCTCTCCTACGAGCAGTACTTC. The V gene is TRBV19, the J gene TRBJ2-7, with 8 bases lining up with TRBD2. The CDR3 contains 17 residues. CDR1 is LNHDA, CDR2 SQIVND, per germline (reference sequence). With 3 bases clipped from V and 0 bases from J, the junction kept 10 bases outside the gene matches.

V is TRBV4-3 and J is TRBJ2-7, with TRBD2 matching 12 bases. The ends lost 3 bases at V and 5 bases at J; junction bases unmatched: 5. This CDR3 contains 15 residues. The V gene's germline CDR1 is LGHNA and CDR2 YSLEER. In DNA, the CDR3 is TGCGCCAGCAGCCACAGACTAGCGGGAGTCGACGAGCAGTACTTC. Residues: CASSHRLAGVDEQYF.

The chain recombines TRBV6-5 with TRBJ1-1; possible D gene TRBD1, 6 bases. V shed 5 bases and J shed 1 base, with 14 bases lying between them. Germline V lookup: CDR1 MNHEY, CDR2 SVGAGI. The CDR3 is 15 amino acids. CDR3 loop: CASSRRGGPNTEAFF. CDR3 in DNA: TGTGCCAGCAGTCGGCGGGGGGGCCCGAACACTGAAGCTTTCTTT.

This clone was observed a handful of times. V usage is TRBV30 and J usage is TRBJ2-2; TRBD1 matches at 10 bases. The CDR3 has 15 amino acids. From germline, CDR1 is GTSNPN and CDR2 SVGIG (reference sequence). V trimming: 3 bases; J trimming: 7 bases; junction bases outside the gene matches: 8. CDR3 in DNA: TGTGCCTGGAGGACGGAGACAGGGGGCATCGGGGAGCTGTTTTTT. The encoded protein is CAWRTETGGIGELFF. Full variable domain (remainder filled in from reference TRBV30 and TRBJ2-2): SQTIHQWPATLVQPVGSPLSLECTVEGTSNPNLYWYRQAAGRGLQLLFYSVGIGQISSEVPQNLSASRPQDRQFILSSKKLLLSDSGFYLCAWRTETGGIGELFFGEGSRLTVL.

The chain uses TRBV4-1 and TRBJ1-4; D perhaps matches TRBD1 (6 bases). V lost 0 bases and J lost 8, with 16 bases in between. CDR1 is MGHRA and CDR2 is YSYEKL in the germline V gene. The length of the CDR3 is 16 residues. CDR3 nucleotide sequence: TGCGCCAGCAGCCAAGAAGGAGGACAGCCCGGGGAAAAACTGTTTTTT. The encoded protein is CASSQEGGQPGEKLFF.

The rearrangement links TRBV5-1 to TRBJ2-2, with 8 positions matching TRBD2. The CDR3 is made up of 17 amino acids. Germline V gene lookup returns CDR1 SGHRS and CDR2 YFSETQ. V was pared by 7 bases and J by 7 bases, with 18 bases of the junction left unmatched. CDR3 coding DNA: TGCGCCAGCGAGGCCCCGGCGACGAGCGGGGGCGGCGGGGAGCTGTTTTTT. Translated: CASEAPATSGGGGELFF.

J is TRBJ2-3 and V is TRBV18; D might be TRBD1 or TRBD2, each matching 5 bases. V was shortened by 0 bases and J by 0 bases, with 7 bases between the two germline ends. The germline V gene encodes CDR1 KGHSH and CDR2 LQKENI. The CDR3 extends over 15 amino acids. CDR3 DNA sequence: TGTGCCAGCTCACCACCGAGGGGTAGCACAGATACGCAGTATTTT. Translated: CASSPPRGSTDTQYF.

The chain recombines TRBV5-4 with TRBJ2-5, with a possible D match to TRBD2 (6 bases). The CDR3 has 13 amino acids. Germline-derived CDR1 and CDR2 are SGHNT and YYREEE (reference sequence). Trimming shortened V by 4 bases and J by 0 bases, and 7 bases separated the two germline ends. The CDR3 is CASSRRDQETQYF. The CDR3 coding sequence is TGTGCCAGCAGCCGGAGGGACCAAGAGACCCAGTACTTC.

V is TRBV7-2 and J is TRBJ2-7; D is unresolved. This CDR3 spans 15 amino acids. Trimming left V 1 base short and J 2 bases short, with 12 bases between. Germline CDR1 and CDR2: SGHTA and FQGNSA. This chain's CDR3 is CASSLEWSLTYEQYF. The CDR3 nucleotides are TGTGCCAGCAGCTTAGAATGGTCCCTCACCTACGAGCAGTACTTC.

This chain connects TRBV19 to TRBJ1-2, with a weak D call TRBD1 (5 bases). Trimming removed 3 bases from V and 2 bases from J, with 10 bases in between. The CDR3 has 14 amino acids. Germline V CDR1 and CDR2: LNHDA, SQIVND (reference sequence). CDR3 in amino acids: CASSIMAGNYGYTF. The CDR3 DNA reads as TGTGCCAGTAGTATTATGGCAGGGAACTATGGCTACACCTTC.

The CDR3 DNA sequence: TGTGCCATCAGTGAGTCTCGGCTGAACACCGGGGAGCTGTTTTTT. It encodes CAISESRLNTGELFF. The J gene is TRBJ2-2, the V gene TRBV10-3; D is uncertain. This CDR3 has 15 residues. Germline CDR1 is ENHRY and CDR2 is SYGVKD. Trimming took off 0 bases at V and 1 base at J, with 6 bases between the two ends.

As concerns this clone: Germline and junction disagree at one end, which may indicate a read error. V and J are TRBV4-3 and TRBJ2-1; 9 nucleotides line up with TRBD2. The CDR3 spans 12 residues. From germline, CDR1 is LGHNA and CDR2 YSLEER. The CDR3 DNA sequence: TGCGCCAGCAGCCAAGAAGGGACTAGCCCCGTCTTC. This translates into CASSQEGTSPVF.

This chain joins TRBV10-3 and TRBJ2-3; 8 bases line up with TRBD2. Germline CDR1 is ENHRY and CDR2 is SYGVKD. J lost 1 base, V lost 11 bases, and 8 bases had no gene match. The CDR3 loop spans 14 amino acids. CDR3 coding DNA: TGTGCCTCCCAGGGCGGGAGGCGCACAGATACGCAGTATTTT. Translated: CASQGGRRTDTQYF.

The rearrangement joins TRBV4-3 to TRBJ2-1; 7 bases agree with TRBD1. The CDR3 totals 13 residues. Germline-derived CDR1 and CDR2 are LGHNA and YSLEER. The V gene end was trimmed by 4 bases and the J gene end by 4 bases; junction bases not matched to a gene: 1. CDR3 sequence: CASSRDSYNEQFF. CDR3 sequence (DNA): TGCGCCAGCAGCCGGGACAGTTACAATGAGCAGTTCTTC.

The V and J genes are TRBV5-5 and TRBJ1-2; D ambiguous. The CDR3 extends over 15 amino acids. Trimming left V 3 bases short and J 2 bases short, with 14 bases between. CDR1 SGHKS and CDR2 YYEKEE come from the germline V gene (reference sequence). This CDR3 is CASSSPISGNYGYTF. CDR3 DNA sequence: TGTGCCAGCAGCTCCCCGATTTCGGGGAACTATGGCTACACCTTC.

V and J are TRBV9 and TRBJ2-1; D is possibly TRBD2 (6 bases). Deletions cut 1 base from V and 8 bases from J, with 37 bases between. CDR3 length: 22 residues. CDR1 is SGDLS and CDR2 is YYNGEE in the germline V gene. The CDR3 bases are TGTGCCAGCAGCGTATCCCCCCAGCGGGCGGGTTGGGGGGTACTTACAATGGATGAGCAGTTCTTC. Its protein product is CASSVSPQRAGWGVLTMDEQFF.

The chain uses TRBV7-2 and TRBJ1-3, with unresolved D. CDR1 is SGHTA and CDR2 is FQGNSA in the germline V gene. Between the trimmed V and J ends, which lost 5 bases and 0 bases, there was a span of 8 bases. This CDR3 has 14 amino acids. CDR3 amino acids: CASSIQSSGNTIYF. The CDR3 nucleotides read TGTGCCAGCAGCATCCAGAGCTCTGGAAACACCATATATTTT.